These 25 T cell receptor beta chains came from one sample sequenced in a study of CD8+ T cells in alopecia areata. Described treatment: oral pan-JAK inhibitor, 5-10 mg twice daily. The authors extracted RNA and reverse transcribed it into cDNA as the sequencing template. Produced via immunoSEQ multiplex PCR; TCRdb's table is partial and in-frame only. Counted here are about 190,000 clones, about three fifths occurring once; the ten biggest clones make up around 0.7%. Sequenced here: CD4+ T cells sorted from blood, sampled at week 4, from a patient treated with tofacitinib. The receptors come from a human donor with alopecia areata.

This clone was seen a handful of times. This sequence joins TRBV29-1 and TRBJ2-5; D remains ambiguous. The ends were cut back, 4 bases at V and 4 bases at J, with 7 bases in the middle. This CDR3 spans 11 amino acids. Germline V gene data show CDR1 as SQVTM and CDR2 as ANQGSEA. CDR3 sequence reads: CSVVGRETQYF. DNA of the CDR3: TGCAGCGTTGTAGGGCGAGAGACCCAGTACTTC.

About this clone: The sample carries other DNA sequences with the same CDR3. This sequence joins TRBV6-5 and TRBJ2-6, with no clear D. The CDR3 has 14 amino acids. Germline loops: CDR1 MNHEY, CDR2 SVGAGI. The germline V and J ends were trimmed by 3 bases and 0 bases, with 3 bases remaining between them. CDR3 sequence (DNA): TGTGCCAGCAGTTATAGCTCTGGGGCCAACGTCCTGACTTTC. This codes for CASSYSSGANVLTF.

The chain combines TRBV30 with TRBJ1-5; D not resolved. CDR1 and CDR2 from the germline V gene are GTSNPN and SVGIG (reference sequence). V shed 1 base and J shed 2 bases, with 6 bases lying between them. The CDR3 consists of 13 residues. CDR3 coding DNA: TGTGCCTGGAGTGGTGATCGCAATCAGCCCCAGCATTTT. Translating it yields CAWSGDRNQPQHF.

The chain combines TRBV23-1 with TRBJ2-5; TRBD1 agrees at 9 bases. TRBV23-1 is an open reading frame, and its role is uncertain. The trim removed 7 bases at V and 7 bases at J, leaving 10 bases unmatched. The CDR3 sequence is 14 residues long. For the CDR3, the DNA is TGCGCCAGCATCGAGTTGGGACAGGGTGGGACCCAGTACTTC. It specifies CASIELGQGGTQYF.

The CDR3 sequence is CSVVMGHITDTQYF. The CDR3 DNA follows: TGCAGCGTTGTTATGGGACACATTACAGATACGCAGTATTTT. This chain uses TRBV29-1 with TRBJ2-3; possible D gene TRBD1, 6 bases. Germline-derived CDR1 and CDR2 are SQVTM and ANQGSEA. Between the trimmed V and J ends, which lost 4 bases and 3 bases, there was a span of 14 bases. The CDR3 is made up of 14 amino acids.

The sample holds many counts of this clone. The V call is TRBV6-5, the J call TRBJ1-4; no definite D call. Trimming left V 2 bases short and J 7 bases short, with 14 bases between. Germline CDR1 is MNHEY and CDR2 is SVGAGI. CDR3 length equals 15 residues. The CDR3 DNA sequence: TGTGCCAGCAGTTACGAGCGGGGTGTTCGTGAAAAACTGTTTTTT. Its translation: CASSYERGVREKLFF.

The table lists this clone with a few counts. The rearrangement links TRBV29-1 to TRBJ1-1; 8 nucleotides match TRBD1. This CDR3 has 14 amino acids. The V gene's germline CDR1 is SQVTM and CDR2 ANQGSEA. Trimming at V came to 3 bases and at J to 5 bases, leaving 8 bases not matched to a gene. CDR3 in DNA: TGCAGCGTTGAGATTGGACAGGGAGGGACTGAAGCTTTCTTT. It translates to CSVEIGQGGTEAFF. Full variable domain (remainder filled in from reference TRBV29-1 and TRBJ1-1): SAVISQKPSRDICQRGTSLTIQCQVDSQVTMMFWYRQQPGQSLTLIATANQGSEATYESGFVIDKFPISRPNLTFSTLTVSNMSPEDSSIYLCSVEIGQGGTEAFFGQGTRLTVV.

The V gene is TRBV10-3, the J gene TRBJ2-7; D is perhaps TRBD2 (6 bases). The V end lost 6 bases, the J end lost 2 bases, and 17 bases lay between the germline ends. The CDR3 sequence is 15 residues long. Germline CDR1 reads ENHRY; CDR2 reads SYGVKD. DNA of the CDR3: TGTGCCATCAGGGGCGGGGCCCGACCCCCCTACGAGCAGTACTTC. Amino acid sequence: CAIRGGARPPYEQYF.

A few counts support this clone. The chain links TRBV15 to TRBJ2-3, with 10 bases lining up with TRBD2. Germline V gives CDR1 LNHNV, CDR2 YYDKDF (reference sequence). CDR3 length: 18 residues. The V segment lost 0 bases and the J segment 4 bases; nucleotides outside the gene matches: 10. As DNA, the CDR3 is TGTGCCACCAGCAGAGATCCTGCTAGCGGGAGAGGAGCAGATACGCAGTATTTT. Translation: CATSRDPASGRGADTQYF.

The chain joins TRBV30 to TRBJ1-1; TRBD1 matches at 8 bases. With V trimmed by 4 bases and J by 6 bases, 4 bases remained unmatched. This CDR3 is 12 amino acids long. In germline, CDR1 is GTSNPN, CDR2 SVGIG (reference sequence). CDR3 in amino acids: CAWKQGDAEAFF. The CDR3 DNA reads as TGTGCCTGGAAACAGGGGGATGCTGAAGCTTTCTTT.

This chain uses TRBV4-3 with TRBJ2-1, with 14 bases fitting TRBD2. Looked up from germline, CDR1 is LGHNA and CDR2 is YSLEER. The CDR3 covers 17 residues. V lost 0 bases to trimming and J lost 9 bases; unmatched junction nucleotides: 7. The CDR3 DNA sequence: TGCGCCAGCAGCCAAGAAGGCGGGACTAGCGGGAGAGGTGAGCAGTTCTTC. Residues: CASSQEGGTSGRGEQFF.

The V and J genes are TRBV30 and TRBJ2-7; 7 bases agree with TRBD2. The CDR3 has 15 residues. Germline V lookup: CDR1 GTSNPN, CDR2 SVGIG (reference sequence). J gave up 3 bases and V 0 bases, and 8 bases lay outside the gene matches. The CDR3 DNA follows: TGTGCCTGGAGTGTTGGGGCTGGCGGGGGCTACGAGCAGTACTTC. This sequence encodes CAWSVGAGGGYEQYF.

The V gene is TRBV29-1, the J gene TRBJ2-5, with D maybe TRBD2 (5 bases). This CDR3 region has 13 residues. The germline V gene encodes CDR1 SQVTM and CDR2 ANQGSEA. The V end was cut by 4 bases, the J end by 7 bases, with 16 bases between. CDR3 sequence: CSVGRTSQWTQYF. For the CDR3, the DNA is TGCAGCGTTGGACGTACTAGTCAATGGACCCAGTACTTC.

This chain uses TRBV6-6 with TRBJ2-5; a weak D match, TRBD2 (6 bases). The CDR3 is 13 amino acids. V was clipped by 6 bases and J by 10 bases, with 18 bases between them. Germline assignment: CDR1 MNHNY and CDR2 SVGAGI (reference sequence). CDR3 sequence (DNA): TGTGCCAGCAGCCCCAGGACCCGCGGGGACCAGTACTTC. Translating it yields CASSPRTRGDQYF.

CDR3 amino acids: CASGPRGARLTDTQYF. The DNA of the CDR3 is TGTGCCAGTGGCCCCCGGGGGGCGCGTTTAACAGATACGCAGTATTTT. V usage is TRBV27 and J usage is TRBJ2-3; possible D gene TRBD2, 7 bases. The CDR3 consists of 16 residues. Germline V CDR1 and CDR2: MNHEY, SMNVEV (reference sequence). Trimming took 9 bases from V and 3 from J, leaving 22 bases between them.

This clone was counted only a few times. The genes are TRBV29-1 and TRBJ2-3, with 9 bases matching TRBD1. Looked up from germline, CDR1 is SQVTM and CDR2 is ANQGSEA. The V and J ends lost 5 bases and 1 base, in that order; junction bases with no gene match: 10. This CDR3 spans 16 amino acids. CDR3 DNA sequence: TGCAGCGTTATGTTCGGACAGGGGTTTGGCACAGATACGCAGTATTTT. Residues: CSVMFGQGFGTDTQYF.

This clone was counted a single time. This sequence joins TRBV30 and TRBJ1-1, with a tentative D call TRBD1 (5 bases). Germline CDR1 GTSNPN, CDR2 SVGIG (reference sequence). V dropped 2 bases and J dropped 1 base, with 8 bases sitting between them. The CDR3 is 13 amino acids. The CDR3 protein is CAWSSGPNTEAFF. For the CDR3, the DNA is TGTGCCTGGAGTTCGGGGCCGAACACTGAAGCTTTCTTT.

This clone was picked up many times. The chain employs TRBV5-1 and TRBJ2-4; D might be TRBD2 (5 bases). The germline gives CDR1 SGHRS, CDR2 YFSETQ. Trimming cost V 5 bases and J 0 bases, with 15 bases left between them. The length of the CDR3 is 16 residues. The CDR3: CASSSGNLLAKNIQYF. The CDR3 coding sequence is TGCGCCAGCAGTTCGGGGAATCTTCTAGCCAAAAACATTCAGTACTTC.

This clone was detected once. CDR3 nucleotides: TGTGCCAGCTCACCACCAGTAACTAGCGCCACCGGGGAGCTGTTTTTT. This gives the protein CASSPPVTSATGELFF. The genes are TRBV18 and TRBJ2-2; 7 nucleotides align to TRBD2. Trimming at V came to 0 bases and at J to 4 bases, leaving 5 bases not matched to a gene. Germline V gene data show CDR1 as KGHSH and CDR2 as LQKENI. The CDR3 has 16 residues. Based on the CDR3 plus reference TRBV18 and TRBJ2-2, the full variable domain is NAGVMQNPRHLVRRRGQEARLRCSPMKGHSHVYWYRQLPEEGLKFMVYLQKENIIDESGMPKERFSAEFPKEGPSILRIQQVVRGDSAAYFCASSPPVTSATGELFFGEGSRLTVL.

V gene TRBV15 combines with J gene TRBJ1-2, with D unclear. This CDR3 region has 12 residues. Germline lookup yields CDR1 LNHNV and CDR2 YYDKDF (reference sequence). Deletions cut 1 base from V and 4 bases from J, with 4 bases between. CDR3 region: CATSRGSYGYTF. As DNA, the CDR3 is TGTGCCACCAGCAGAGGGTCCTATGGCTACACCTTC.

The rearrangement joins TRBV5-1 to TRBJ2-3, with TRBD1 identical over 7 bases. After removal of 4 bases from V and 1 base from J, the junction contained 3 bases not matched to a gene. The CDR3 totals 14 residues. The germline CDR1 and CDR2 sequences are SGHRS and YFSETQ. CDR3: CASSIGQGTDTQYF. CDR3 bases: TGCGCCAGCAGCATCGGACAGGGCACAGATACGCAGTATTTT.

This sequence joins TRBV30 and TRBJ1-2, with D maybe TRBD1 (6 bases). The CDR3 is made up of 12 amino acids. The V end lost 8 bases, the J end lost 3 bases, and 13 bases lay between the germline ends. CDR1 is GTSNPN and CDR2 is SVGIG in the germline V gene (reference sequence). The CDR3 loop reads CARGGRDYGYTF. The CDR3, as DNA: TGTGCCCGGGGGGGCAGGGACTATGGCTACACCTTC.

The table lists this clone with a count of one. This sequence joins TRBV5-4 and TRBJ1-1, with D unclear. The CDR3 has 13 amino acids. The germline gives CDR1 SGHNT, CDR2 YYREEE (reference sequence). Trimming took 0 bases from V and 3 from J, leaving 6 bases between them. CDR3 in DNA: TGTGCCAGCAGCTTGGATCCCCACACTGAAGCTTTCTTT. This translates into CASSLDPHTEAFF. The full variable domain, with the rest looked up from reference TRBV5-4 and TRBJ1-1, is ETGVTQSPTHLIKTRGQQVTLRCSSQSGHNTVSWYQQALGQGPQFIFQYYREEENGRGNFPPRFSGLQFPNYSSELNVNALELDDSALYLCASSLDPHTEAFFGQGTRLTVV.

The CDR3 sequence is CAWNGGLRSYNEQFF. The CDR3 DNA is TGTGCCTGGAATGGGGGGCTTCGGTCCTACAATGAGCAGTTCTTC. The chain carries TRBV30 and TRBJ2-1; tentatively, D is TRBD1 or TRBD2 (6 bases each). Germline V CDR1 and CDR2: GTSNPN, SVGIG (reference sequence). The CDR3 totals 15 residues. The V end was cut by 4 bases, the J end by 1 base, with 14 bases between.

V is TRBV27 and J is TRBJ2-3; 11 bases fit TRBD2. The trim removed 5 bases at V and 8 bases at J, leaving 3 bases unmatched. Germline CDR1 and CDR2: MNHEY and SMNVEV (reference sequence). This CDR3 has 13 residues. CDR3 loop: CASSILAGGTQYF. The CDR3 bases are TGTGCCAGCAGTATTCTAGCGGGAGGTACGCAGTATTTT.